This T cell receptor (beta chain) derives from a study of cytomegalovirus exposure and HLA in healthy donors. The PCR employed 60 Vbeta primers together with 13 Jbeta primers. TCRdb's table, derived via immunoSEQ multiplex PCR, lists solely in-frame clones and lacks some. Altogether around 140,000 clones are present, around 82% being singletons, with the ten largest covering around 3%. Study-level points and caveats: TRBV6-2, TRBV6-3 and some other V segments were unresolvable in 87-base-pair reads.

J gave up 6 bases and V 5 bases, and 5 bases lay outside the gene matches. Germline V gives CDR1 SNHLY, CDR2 FYNNEI. The CDR3 contains 15 residues. With regard to this clone: Antigen unknown.

Sequencing was carried out using PBMCs. The source is a female donor in good health and CMV-seronegative. This sequence joins TRBV2 and TRBJ2-1; 12 bases fit TRBD2. CDR3 sequence (DNA): TGTGCCAGCAGTCCGACTAGCGGGAGATCCAATGAGCAGTTCTTC. As protein: CASSPTSGRSNEQFF.